A single T cell receptor (beta chain) is shown here with its context. Its specificity is not known. Primers: 60 Vbeta forward and 13 Jbeta reverse. Sequenced by immunoSEQ multiplex PCR; TCRdb stores in-frame clones only, minus some. The table lists 160,000 or so clones, about 78% of them singletons. The germline V gene has CDR1 MNHEY and CDR2 SVGAGI. The J segment lost 3 bases and the V segment lost 6 bases, leaving 4 bases of the junction unmatched. This CDR3 is 14 amino acids long. This sample stems from a study of cytomegalovirus exposure and HLA in healthy donors. Whole-study results and caveats: It was reported in a later analysis that an Asian-associated ancestry cluster showed fewer N-insertions than the roughly 670-donor mean. A later analysis linked a missense variant in DCLRE1C to the trimming of TCR beta V and J genes. A later analysis linked around 15,000 TCR beta sequences to HLA alleles at 0.05 false discovery rate. According to an earlier analysis, most TCR beta V segments yielded productive rearrangements about 87% or about 30% of the time.

The chain carries TRBV6-5 and TRBJ2-7; 11 bases map to TRBD1. Specimen: PBMCs. This receptor was taken from a man between 60 and 70 years old in good health and CMV-seronegative. The CDR3 DNA sequence: TGTGCCAGCAGAACCGGGACAGGGGGCTACGAGCAGTACTTC. This translates into CASRTGTGGYEQYF.